This entry features one T cell receptor (beta chain) sequence. No antigen is known for it. The ends were cut back, 2 bases at V and 1 base at J, with 15 bases in the middle. This CDR3 has 16 amino acids. CDR1 is MNHEY and CDR2 is SVGAGI in the germline V gene. No patient had autoimmune disease or received systemic immunosuppression. The sample comes from a study of OX40 agonist ivuxolimab in advanced cancers. Study in general: Participants averaged 60 years of age (range about 23 to 80) and were around 80% male. Prior checkpoint blockade (anti-PD-1, anti-PD-L1 or anti-CTLA-4) was permitted; about 40% had it. Study results and caveats: Mean expanded clone counts were higher in CD8+ than CD4+ T cells.

The repertoire was sequenced with immunoSEQ multiplex PCR; TCRdb's copy has only in-frame clones and lacks some. The table includes 50,000 to 70,000 clones, around four fifths detected once. The sequence came from an adult with an advanced solid tumor such as melanoma, head and neck, liver or kidney cancer. The sequencing used CD4+ or CD8+ T cells sorted from blood, collected in a trial of the OX40 agonist ivuxolimab. The rearrangement joins TRBV6-5 to TRBJ2-7; the D is unclear. In DNA form, the CDR3 reads TGTGCCAGCAGTTACGAGACAAGCCAGCCGTCCTACGAGCAGTACTTC. Translated, it gives CASSYETSQPSYEQYF.